This T cell receptor (beta chain) comes out of a study of blood T cell repertoires in COVID-19. Whole-study context: Researchers got acute and convalescent COVID-19 samples from the United States, Italy and Spain.

In the original processing: Amplification from reference gene primers served as the basis for estimated nucleated cell counts. Method: immunoSEQ multiplex PCR; TCRdb's copy keeps in-frame clones and lacks some. V, J and clone size are those of that table, while D and trimming were read from the DNA. The repertoire has 270,000 or so clones, about nine tenths of them found once; the top ten carry approximately 12%. Germline CDR1 reads MNHEY; CDR2 reads SVGAGI. The CDR3 consists of 16 residues. With V trimmed by 0 bases and J by 6 bases, 10 bases remained unmatched. A Seattle source enrolled patients during active infection and followed them longitudinally.

V and J are TRBV6-5 and TRBJ2-5; 7 bases map to TRBD2. What was sequenced was peripheral blood. The clonotype comes from a woman in her twenties or thirties with COVID-19, enrolled during active disease. The CDR3 loop is CASSYSGWGGLKTQYF. The CDR3 DNA is TGTGCCAGCAGTTACTCAGGCTGGGGGGGTTTGAAGACCCAGTACTTC.